These T cell receptor beta chains were read from a single sample in a study of monozygotic twins with inflammatory bowel disease. Following a re-call of the 5' RACE reads, TCRdb has one entry per CDR3 protein and lacks DNA. Here the sample table reports some 400,000 distinct CDR3 sequences. The sequenced material came from blood. These receptors were collected from a human donor with ulcerative colitis or Crohn's disease, or a healthy co-twin of an affected twin (not recorded which). The CDR3 runs from the conserved cysteine through the conserved F or W.

j_call v_call cdr3_aa
TRBJ2-5 TRBV5-1 CASSFRGGERETQYF
TRBJ2-5 TRBV6-1 CASSSGGAGETQYF
TRBJ2-5 TRBV20-1 CSASFWGGQETQYF
TRBJ2-3 TRBV16 CASSQRDYTDTQYF
TRBJ2-7 TRBV4-1 CASSWHGTDYEQYF
TRBJ2-2 TRBV12-3/TRBV12-4 CASSLAQTGELFF
TRBJ2-3 TRBV5-1 CASSFPGAYTDTQYF
TRBJ2-7 TRBV5-1 CASSLDKGAYEQYF
TRBJ2-2 TRBV27 CASRRGLNTGELFF
TRBJ1-5 TRBV7-8 CASSYYGDQPQHF
TRBJ1-2 TRBV6-5 CASSWDTNYGYTF
TRBJ2-5 TRBV5-1 CASSFEPGQPGETQYF
TRBJ2-7 TRBV20-1 CSADEHGSSYEQYF
TRBJ2-3 TRBV7-3 CASSLSGATDTQYF
TRBJ2-1 TRBV5-1 CASARGTSGSSQEQFF
TRBJ1-3 TRBV28 CASGSSGQGRNTIYF
TRBJ1-3 TRBV2 CASSDNTGNTIYF
TRBJ2-7 TRBV28 CASSYSGAETYEQYF
TRBJ2-7 TRBV12-3/TRBV12-4 CASSLEGGINEQYF
TRBJ1-5 TRBV27 CASSLTRQNQPQHF
TRBJ2-1 TRBV29-1 CSLRISGGAGEQFF
TRBJ2-4 TRBV6-1 CASSEWSPNTGAKNIQYF
TRBJ1-4 TRBV20-1 CSASRQGSAKLFF
TRBJ2-7 TRBV27 CASGGFPGRYEQYF
TRBJ1-2 TRBV20-1 CSAQVDVNYGYTF
TRBJ1-6 TRBV6-1 CASSLGHPRAYNSPLHF
TRBJ2-7 TRBV7-9 CASSLGYGTAGYEQYF
TRBJ2-7 TRBV15 CATSSHRGDEQYF
TRBJ2-1 TRBV6-2/TRBV6-3 CASSYLSWTSGRSSYNEQFF
TRBJ2-2 TRBV3-1 CASSQARTVNTGELFF
TRBJ1-4 TRBV12-3/TRBV12-4 CASSAGLGSGFNEKLFF
TRBJ2-7 TRBV6-5 CASSYSPQGADEQYF
TRBJ2-1 TRBV10-3 CAISESIAGGYNEQFF
TRBJ2-3 TRBV5-1 CASSFSPRGTDTQYF
TRBJ1-2 TRBV2 CASRGTGEYGYTF
TRBJ1-1 TRBV5-1 CASSLVLGGLGEAFF
TRBJ2-7 TRBV29-1 CSVGSGTSGISYEQYF
TRBJ1-2 TRBV20-1 CSARPGTGPVGYTF
TRBJ1-1 TRBV5-5 CASSLDGGAFF
TRBJ1-5 TRBV29-1 CSVGDTGGQPQHF
TRBJ2-7 TRBV20-1 CSARIGENEQFF
TRBJ2-1 TRBV25-1 CASSAFRRTNEQFF
TRBJ2-1 TRBV5-1 CASSLAPSGGRANEQFF
TRBJ1-2 TRBV30 CAWSMTGKGYTF